A single sample gave rise to the 26 T cell receptor beta chains below, sequenced in a study of blood T cell repertoires in COVID-19. The assay was immunoSEQ multiplex PCR, and TCRdb's table has in-frame clones only and misses some. This table holds about 120,000 clones, approximately 81% found once. Sequences were obtained from peripheral blood. The receptors were gathered from a woman aged 80 or over with acute or convalescent COVID-19.

J is TRBJ2-6 and V is TRBV9; possibly TRBD2 for D (6 bases). The CDR3 has 18 amino acids. Trimming stripped 1 base from V and 0 bases from J, with 14 bases between. CDR1 is SGDLS, CDR2 YYNGEE, per germline. The CDR3 region is CASSVYGTQSSGANVLTF. CDR3 DNA sequence: TGTGCCAGCAGCGTATATGGGACTCAGAGCTCTGGGGCCAACGTCCTGACTTTC.

The rearrangement uses TRBV18 and TRBJ1-1; 8 bases are shared with TRBD1. The V segment lost 5 bases and the J segment 4 bases; nucleotides outside the gene matches: 3. Germline values: CDR1 KGHSH, CDR2 LQKENI. The CDR3 contains 13 residues. The CDR3 DNA follows: TGTGCCAGCTCAACAGGGGGGCCCACTGAAGCTTTCTTT. Translated, it gives CASSTGGPTEAFF.

This chain links TRBV19 with TRBJ1-5; 7 bases are a match to TRBD1. Germline-derived CDR1 and CDR2 are LNHDA and SQIVND (reference sequence). V lost 2 bases, J lost 11 bases, and 6 bases stayed unmatched. The CDR3 length is 13 residues. The CDR3 sequence is CASSITGVKAQHF. In nucleotides, the CDR3 is TGTGCCAGTAGTATAACAGGGGTTAAGGCCCAGCATTTT.

J is TRBJ2-5 and V is TRBV3-1 (or the pseudogene TRBV3-2), with TRBD1 matching 10 bases. The CDR3 sequence is 15 residues long. V was pared by 3 bases and J by 5 bases, with 6 bases of the junction left unmatched. Germline CDR1 is LGHDT and CDR2 is YNNKEL (reference sequence). Written as DNA, the CDR3 is TGTGCCAGCAGCCACGGCTTGGGACAGGGGGAGACCCAGTACTTC. Protein: CASSHGLGQGETQYF.

This clone has more than one count but fewer than ten. The gene calls are TRBV5-5 and TRBJ1-3, with no clear D. The germline gives CDR1 SGHKS, CDR2 YYEKEE (reference sequence). The CDR3 runs to 14 residues. Trimming took 3 bases from V and 1 from J, leaving 8 bases between them. The CDR3 nucleotides read TGTGCCAGCAGCTCCCCGGGTTCTGGAAACACCATATATTTT. Amino acid sequence: CASSSPGSGNTIYF.

CDR3 sequence (DNA): TGTGCCAGCAGCGACAGGGTGAGAGAGACCCAGTACTTC. It specifies CASSDRVRETQYF. The chain has TRBV28 and TRBJ2-5; 7 bases fit TRBD1. V lost 6 bases and J lost 4; bases outside the gene matches: 5. Germline lookup yields CDR1 MDHEN and CDR2 SYDVKM. There are 13 residues in the CDR3.

The chain uses TRBV3-1 (or the pseudogene TRBV3-2) and TRBJ1-2; D perhaps matches TRBD1 (5 bases). In germline, CDR1 is LGHDT, CDR2 YNNKEL (reference sequence). This CDR3 is 13 amino acids long. Trimming left V 4 bases short and J 2 bases short, with 8 bases between. The CDR3 sequence is CASSLTANYGYTF. CDR3 nucleotide sequence: TGTGCCAGCAGCCTGACAGCAAACTATGGCTACACCTTC.

A single count supports this clone. The chain is built from TRBV5-1 and TRBJ1-4; D possibly corresponds to TRBD1 (6 bases). V lost 1 base to trimming and J lost 8 bases, with 12 bases between them. Germline values: CDR1 SGHRS, CDR2 YFSETQ. The CDR3 totals 14 residues. CDR3 nucleotides: TGCGCCAGCAGCTTGTCTCGGGGGGCCGAAAAACTGTTTTTT. This gives the protein CASSLSRGAEKLFF.

The chain carries TRBV19 and TRBJ2-5; 7 positions match TRBD2. This CDR3 contains 14 residues. The germline gives CDR1 LNHDA, CDR2 SQIVND (reference sequence). The V and J ends lost 4 bases and 7 bases, in that order; junction bases with no gene match: 9. CDR3 protein: CASSREGVQGTQYF. The CDR3 DNA follows: TGTGCCAGTAGTAGGGAGGGAGTGCAGGGGACCCAGTACTTC.

The genes are TRBV29-1 and TRBJ2-6; 7 bases fit TRBD2. Germline CDR1 and CDR2: SQVTM and ANQGSEA. There are 15 residues in the CDR3. Trimming cost V 7 bases and J 0 bases; bases outside gene matches: 6. CDR3 sequence reads: CSALGGSSGANVLTF. CDR3 bases: TGCAGCGCTCTGGGGGGGAGCTCTGGGGCCAACGTCCTGACTTTC.

The chain couples TRBV10-3 to TRBJ1-3; perhaps TRBD1 as D (5 bases). Germline CDR1 ENHRY, CDR2 SYGVKD. This CDR3 has 14 residues. V lost 6 bases and J lost 2, with 11 bases in between. CDR3 sequence (DNA): TGTGCCATCAGCCTGGGGGGGACTGGAAACACCATATATTTT. Translation: CAISLGGTGNTIYF.

As DNA, the CDR3 is TGTGCCTGGAGTGGGGGCTCGGGCTACACCTTC. Its protein product is CAWSGGSGYTF. This chain links TRBV30 with TRBJ1-2; D is possibly TRBD1 (5 bases). This CDR3 has 11 amino acids. Germline-derived CDR1 and CDR2 are GTSNPN and SVGIG (reference sequence). V was trimmed by 1 base and J by 8 bases, leaving 8 bases between them.

This clone was seen many times. The rearrangement links TRBV29-1 to TRBJ1-2; 11 bases match TRBD1. Germline values: CDR1 SQVTM, CDR2 ANQGSEA. This CDR3 has 13 amino acids. The V segment lost 8 bases and the J segment 3 bases; nucleotides outside the gene matches: 5. The CDR3 nucleotides are TGCAGCTTTAGGACAGGGGGCGACTATGGCTACACCTTC. Translated: CSFRTGGDYGYTF.

This clone occurred once. The gene calls are TRBV7-2 and TRBJ2-3, with D perhaps TRBD1 (5 bases). This CDR3 region has 14 residues. Looked up from germline, CDR1 is SGHTA and CDR2 is FQGNSA. Trimming shortened V by 1 base and J by 8 bases, and 13 bases separated the two germline ends. This CDR3 reads CASSLEGPSGTQYF. DNA for the CDR3: TGTGCCAGCAGCTTAGAGGGGCCCTCCGGTACGCAGTATTTT.

The rearrangement uses TRBV28 and TRBJ1-3; tentative D call: TRBD1 (6 bases). Germline V gene lookup returns CDR1 MDHEN and CDR2 SYDVKM. This CDR3 contains 14 residues. Between the trimmed V and J ends, which lost 6 bases and 4 bases, there was a span of 13 bases. The CDR3 is CASRSGTPGNTIYF. In DNA, the CDR3 is TGTGCCAGCAGGTCCGGGACACCGGGAAACACCATATATTTT.

This clone was observed a handful of times. The V and J genes are TRBV12-3 or TRBV12-4 and TRBJ1-6; D unresolved. V was shortened by 3 bases and J by 9 bases, with 9 bases between the two germline ends. CDR3 size: 13 residues. The CDR3 bases are TGTGCCAGCAGTTTTGGAGTAGGTTCACCCCTCCACTTT. It encodes CASSFGVGSPLHF.

This chain uses TRBV3-1 (or the pseudogene TRBV3-2) with TRBJ1-2, with D uncertain. V dropped 1 base and J dropped 5 bases, with 14 bases sitting between them. Germline V gene lookup returns CDR1 LGHDT and CDR2 YNNKEL (reference sequence). This CDR3 contains 15 residues. CDR3: CASSQVIGGGYGYTF. The CDR3 DNA reads as TGTGCCAGCAGCCAAGTCATCGGTGGAGGTTATGGCTACACCTTC.

The chain uses TRBV4-3 and TRBJ1-3; no definite D call. V lost 1 base to trimming and J lost 0 bases, with 10 bases between them. Germline V gives CDR1 LGHNA, CDR2 YSLEER. The CDR3 is 16 amino acids. The DNA of the CDR3 is TGCGCCAGCAGCCAAGGGGGTGGGAGCTCTGGAAACACCATATATTTT. This translates into CASSQGGGSSGNTIYF.

Comment on this clone: The sample holds other DNA sequences that translate to the same CDR3. The gene calls are TRBV30 and TRBJ1-1, with D possibly matching TRBD1 (6 bases). The CDR3 extends over 12 amino acids. CDR1 GTSNPN and CDR2 SVGIG come from the germline V gene (reference sequence). Trimming shortened V by 4 bases and J by 2 bases, and 8 bases separated the two germline ends. The CDR3 DNA follows: TGTGCCTGGAACAGGGTTAACACTGAAGCTTTCTTT. It encodes CAWNRVNTEAFF.

The chain recombines TRBV7-8 with TRBJ2-3; 8 bases fit TRBD1. Germline trimming cut 5 bases from V and 2 bases from J; bases unmatched to any gene: 9. Germline V gene sequence: CDR1 SGHVS, CDR2 FQNEAQ. There are 16 residues in the CDR3. The CDR3 sequence is CASSPTGGWATDTQYF. CDR3 sequence (DNA): TGTGCCAGCAGCCCTACAGGGGGGTGGGCCACAGATACGCAGTATTTT.

V gene TRBV9 combines with J gene TRBJ2-3; D gene ambiguous. Germline loops: CDR1 SGDLS, CDR2 YYNGEE. The CDR3 has 15 amino acids. Between the trimmed V and J ends, which lost 0 bases and 0 bases, there was a span of 8 bases. CDR3 loop: CASSVGGRSTDTQYF. CDR3 DNA: TGTGCCAGCAGCGTAGGAGGCAGAAGCACAGATACGCAGTATTTT. The entire variable domain, with the rest obtained from reference TRBV9 and TRBJ2-3, is as follows: DSGVTQTPKHLITATGQRVTLRCSPRSGDLSVYWYQQSLDQGLQFLIQYYNGEERAKGNILERFSAQQFPDLHSELNLSSLELGDSALYFCASSVGGRSTDTQYFGPGTRLTVL.

The chain carries TRBV5-5 and TRBJ1-4, with D possibly TRBD1 on 5 matching bases. The CDR3 has 14 residues. The V gene's germline CDR1 is SGHKS and CDR2 YYEKEE (reference sequence). V lost 4 bases to trimming and J lost 4 bases, with 11 bases between them. The CDR3 is CASSLDTDNEKLFF. CDR3 sequence (DNA): TGTGCCAGCAGCCTGGACACAGATAATGAAAAACTGTTTTTT.

The chain links TRBV3-1 (or the pseudogene TRBV3-2) to TRBJ2-7; 8 nucleotides align to TRBD2. The ends lost 0 bases at V and 5 bases at J; junction bases unmatched: 6. The CDR3 covers 15 residues. Germline V gene data show CDR1 as LGHDT and CDR2 as YNNKEL (reference sequence). In DNA form, the CDR3 reads TGTGCCAGCAGCCAAGACTTAGCGGGAATAGACGAGCAGTACTTC. This sequence encodes CASSQDLAGIDEQYF.

This clone was seen a handful of times. The chain employs TRBV3-1 (or the pseudogene TRBV3-2) and TRBJ1-1; D not resolved. Germline assignment: CDR1 LGHDT and CDR2 YNNKEL (reference sequence). V was pared by 4 bases and J by 3 bases, with 9 bases between. This CDR3 contains 13 residues. CDR3 DNA: TGTGCCAGCAGCCCCGGGGATCACACTGAAGCTTTCTTT. This gives the protein CASSPGDHTEAFF.

A word on this clone: One junction end does not reproduce the germline sequence, and a read error may be involved. The chain carries TRBV20-1 and TRBJ2-1, with 7 bases fitting TRBD2. The germline CDR1 and CDR2 sequences are DFQATT and SNEGSKA (reference sequence). This CDR3 is 11 amino acids long. The CDR3: CSARASGEQFF. The CDR3 DNA is TGCAGTGCCAGAGCTAGCGGCGAGCAGTTCTTC.

The chain links TRBV6-2 or TRBV6-3 to TRBJ2-7, with 7 positions matching TRBD2. The CDR3 contains 13 residues. Germline CDR1 and CDR2: MNHEY and SVGEGT. V dropped 2 bases and J dropped 6; count of bases not matched to a gene: 4. This CDR3 reads CASSYDTGGEQYF. CDR3 nucleotide sequence: TGTGCCAGCAGTTACGATACGGGGGGCGAGCAGTACTTC.